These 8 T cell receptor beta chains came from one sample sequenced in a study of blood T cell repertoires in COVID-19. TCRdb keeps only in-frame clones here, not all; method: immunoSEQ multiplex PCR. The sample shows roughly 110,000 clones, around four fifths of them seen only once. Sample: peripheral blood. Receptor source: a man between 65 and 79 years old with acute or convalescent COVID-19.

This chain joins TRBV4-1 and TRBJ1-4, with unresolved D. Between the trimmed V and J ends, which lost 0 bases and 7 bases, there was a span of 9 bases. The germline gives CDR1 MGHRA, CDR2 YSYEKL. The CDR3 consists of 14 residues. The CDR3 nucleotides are TGCGCCAGCAGCCAAGATTGGGCAGCTGAAAAACTGTTTTTT. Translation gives CASSQDWAAEKLFF.

The CDR3 spells CASSVGGYGTEAFF. CDR3 nucleotide sequence: TGTGCCAGCAGCGTAGGAGGGTACGGCACTGAAGCTTTCTTT. V is TRBV9 and J is TRBJ1-1, with D unresolved. This CDR3 comprises 14 residues. From germline, CDR1 is SGDLS and CDR2 YYNGEE. The V end lost 0 bases, the J end lost 4 bases, and 10 bases lay between the germline ends.

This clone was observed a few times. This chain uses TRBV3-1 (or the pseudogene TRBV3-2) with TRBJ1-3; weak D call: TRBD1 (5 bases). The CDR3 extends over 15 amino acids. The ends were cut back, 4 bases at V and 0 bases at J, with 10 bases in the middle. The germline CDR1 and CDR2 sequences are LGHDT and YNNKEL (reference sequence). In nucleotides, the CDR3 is TGTGCCAGCAGCCGACAGTTCTACTCTGGAAACACCATATATTTT. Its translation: CASSRQFYSGNTIYF.

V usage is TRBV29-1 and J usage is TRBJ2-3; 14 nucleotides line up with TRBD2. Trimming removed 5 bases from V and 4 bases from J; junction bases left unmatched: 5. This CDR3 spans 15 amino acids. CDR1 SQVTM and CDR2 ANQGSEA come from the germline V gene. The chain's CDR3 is CSVLGTSGSADTQYF. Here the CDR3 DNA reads TGCAGCGTTCTTGGGACTAGCGGGAGTGCAGATACGCAGTATTTT.

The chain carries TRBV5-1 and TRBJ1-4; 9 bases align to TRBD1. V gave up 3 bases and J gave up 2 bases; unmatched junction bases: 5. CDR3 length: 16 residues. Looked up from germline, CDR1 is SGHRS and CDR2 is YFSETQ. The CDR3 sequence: CASSWGDRATNEKLFF. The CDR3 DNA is TGCGCCAGCAGCTGGGGGGACAGGGCCACTAATGAAAAACTGTTTTTT.

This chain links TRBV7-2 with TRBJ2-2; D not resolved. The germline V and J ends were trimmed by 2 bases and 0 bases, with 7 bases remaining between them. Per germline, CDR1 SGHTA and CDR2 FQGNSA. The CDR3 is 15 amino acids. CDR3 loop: CASSLLSSNTGELFF. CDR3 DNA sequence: TGTGCCAGCAGCTTATTATCGTCGAACACCGGGGAGCTGTTTTTT.

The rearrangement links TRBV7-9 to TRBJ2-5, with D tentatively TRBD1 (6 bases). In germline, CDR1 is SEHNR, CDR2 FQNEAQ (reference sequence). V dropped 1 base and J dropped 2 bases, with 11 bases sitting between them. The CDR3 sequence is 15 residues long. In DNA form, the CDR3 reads TGTGCCAGCAGCTTAGGCGTAGGACAGCAAGAGACCCAGTACTTC. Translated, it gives CASSLGVGQQETQYF.

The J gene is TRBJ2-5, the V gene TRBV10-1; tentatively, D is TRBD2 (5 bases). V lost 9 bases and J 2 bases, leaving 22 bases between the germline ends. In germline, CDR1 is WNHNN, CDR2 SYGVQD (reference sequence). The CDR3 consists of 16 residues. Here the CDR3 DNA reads TGCGCCAGGAGGGAAAGTTGGTTCCCTCCACAAGAGACCCAGTACTTC. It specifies CARRESWFPPQETQYF.